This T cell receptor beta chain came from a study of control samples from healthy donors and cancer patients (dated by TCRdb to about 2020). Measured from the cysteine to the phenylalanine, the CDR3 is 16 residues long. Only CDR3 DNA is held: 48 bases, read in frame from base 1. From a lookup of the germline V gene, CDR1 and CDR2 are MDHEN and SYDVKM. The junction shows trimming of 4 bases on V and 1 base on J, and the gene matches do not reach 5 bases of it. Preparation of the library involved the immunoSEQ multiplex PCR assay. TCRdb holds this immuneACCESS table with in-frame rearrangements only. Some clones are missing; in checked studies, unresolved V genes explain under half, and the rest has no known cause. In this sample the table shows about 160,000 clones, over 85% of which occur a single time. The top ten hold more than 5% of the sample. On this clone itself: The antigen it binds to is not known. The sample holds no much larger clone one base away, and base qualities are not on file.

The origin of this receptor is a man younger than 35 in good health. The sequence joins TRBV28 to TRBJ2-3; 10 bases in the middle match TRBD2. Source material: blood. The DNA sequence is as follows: TGTGCCAGCAGTTCTCCTCTAGCGGGAGGCACAGATACGCAGTATTTT. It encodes CASSSPLAGGTDTQYF.